Described below is a single TCR beta chain sequence and its context. The germline V gene has CDR1 ENHRY and CDR2 SYGVKD. V lost 2 bases to trimming and J lost 3 bases, with 14 bases between them. The CDR3 is 16 residues long. The sample belongs to a study of blood T cell repertoires in COVID-19. Study at large: COVID-19 samples from acute and convalescent phases originated in the United States, Italy and Spain. T cells, B-cell-depleted T cells, or PBMCs provided the cDNA or gDNA that served as material.

As originally analysed: Amplification from reference gene primers served as the basis for estimated nucleated cell counts. Assay: immunoSEQ multiplex PCR; the TCRdb copy retains only in-frame clones and omits some. Clonal size and the V and J genes are those of that table, whereas D and trimming came from the DNA. Found here are 140,000 or so clones, just under 80% of them singletons; the top ten hold less than 2%. The clonotype was recovered from a woman aged 55 to 70 with acute or convalescent COVID-19. The source material was peripheral blood. The rearrangement links TRBV10-3 to TRBJ1-5, with no clear D. CDR3 DNA: TGTGCCATCAGTGAGGGCCCCCAGGCGAACAATCAGCCCCAGCATTTT. Its translation is CAISEGPQANNQPQHF.